This T cell receptor beta chain was sequenced in a study of blood T cells in healthy people across ages. For the second PCR, which ran for about 6 to 11 cycles, a sample-barcoded 5' primer and a J-beta primer mix were used. TCRdb ran MiXCR on the 5' RACE reads and lists one entry per CDR3 protein. The data contain 1.2 million to 1.5 million distinct CDR3 sequences, about 40% of them singletons. With 3 bases clipped from V and 4 bases from J, the junction kept 19 bases outside the gene matches. The germline V gene has CDR1 DFQATT and CDR2 SNEGSKA (reference sequence). The CDR3 has 18 amino acids. The chain is built from TRBV20-1 and TRBJ2-3, with 7 bases fitting TRBD2. The sequence came from a woman in her late teens or twenties in good health. Input material: blood. In DNA, the CDR3 is TGCAGTGCTAGCCCCCCTGCCGGGAGGTCTTTTGAGGCAGATACGCAGTATTTT. Translated: CSASPPAGRSFEADTQYF.